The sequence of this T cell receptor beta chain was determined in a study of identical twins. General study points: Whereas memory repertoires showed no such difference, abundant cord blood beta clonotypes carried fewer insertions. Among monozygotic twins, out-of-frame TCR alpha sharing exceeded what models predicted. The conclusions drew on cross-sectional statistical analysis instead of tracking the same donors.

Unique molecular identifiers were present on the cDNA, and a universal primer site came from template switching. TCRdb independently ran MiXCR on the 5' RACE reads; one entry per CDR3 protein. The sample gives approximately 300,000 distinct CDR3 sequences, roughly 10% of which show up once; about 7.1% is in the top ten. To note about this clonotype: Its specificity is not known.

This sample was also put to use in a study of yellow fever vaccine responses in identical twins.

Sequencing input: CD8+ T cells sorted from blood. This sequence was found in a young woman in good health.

CDR3 nucleotides: TGTGCCAGCAGGGCGGGGGGGACGGACGAGCAGTACTTC. Translation gives CASRAGGTDEQYF. The rearrangement links TRBV25-1 to TRBJ2-7, with 9 bases matching TRBD2. This CDR3 is built from 13 residues. The trim removed 6 bases at V and 5 bases at J, leaving 5 bases unmatched. Germline V lookup: CDR1 MGHDK, CDR2 SYGVNS.